The rows below give T cell receptor beta chains drawn from one sample of a study of blood T cells in healthy people across ages. TCRdb re-analysed the 5' RACE reads in MiXCR, keeping a single row per CDR3 protein. Counted here are about 970,000 distinct CDR3 sequences, approximately 50% occurring once; the ten biggest clones make up 20% to 25%. The sequenced sample was blood. The receptor set was obtained from a woman aged 55-69 years in good health. The CDR3 runs from the conserved cysteine through the conserved F or W. D genes are given only for firm matches. Some rows mark clone size as missing; the rest say once, few, many or name a class of expanded clone.

D gene	V gene	J gene	clone size	CDR3 protein	CDR3 DNA
TRBD2	TRBV28	TRBJ2-3	.	CASSLTSAGSTDTQYF	TGTGCCAGCAGCCTTACTAGCGCAGGTAGCACAGATACGCAGTATTTT
.	TRBV15	TRBJ2-7	.	CATQLGLHSGTSYEQYF	TGTGCCACCCAGCTGGGTCTGCATAGCGGCACCTCCTACGAGCAGTACTTC
.	TRBV4-1	TRBJ1-4	once	CTSSQSASANEKLFF	TGCACCAGCAGCCAGTCGGCTTCAGCTAATGAAAAACTGTTTTTT
.	TRBV24-1	TRBJ1-2	once	CATSAEGESYGYTF	TGTGCCACCAGTGCGGAGGGGGAGAGCTATGGCTACACCTTC
TRBD1	TRBV12-5	TRBJ2-7	.	CASGLSFGQGTYEQYF	TGTGCTAGTGGTTTGAGTTTTGGACAGGGAACATACGAGCAGTACTTC
.	TRBV7-8	TRBJ2-5	.	CASRPDSRKQYF	TGTGCCAGCAGACCCGACTCACGGAAGCAGTACTTC
.	TRBV2	TRBJ2-2	.	CASKGASPNTGELFF	TGTGCCAGCAAGGGAGCGTCTCCGAACACCGGGGAGCTGTTTTTT
.	TRBV20-1	TRBJ2-3	.	CSAPRGGLTDTQYF	TGCAGTGCCCCCAGAGGGGGACTCACAGATACGCAGTATTTT
.	TRBV7-9	TRBJ2-7	few	CASSPPEAVSYEQYF	TGTGCCAGCAGCCCCCCCGAGGCCGTCTCCTACGAGCAGTACTTC
.	TRBV28	TRBJ2-7	.	CASSGQGGSLQYF	TGTGCCAGCAGTGGACAGGGAGGGTCGTTGCAGTACTTC
TRBD2	TRBV20-1	TRBJ2-7	.	CSAPTSGRGHEQYF	TGCAGTGCTCCAACTAGCGGGAGGGGTCACGAGCAGTACTTC
.	TRBV7-3	TRBJ2-3	.	CASSQSGGSSAQYF	TGTGCCAGCAGCCAAAGTGGGGGAAGTTCGGCGCAGTATTTT
.	TRBV6-5	TRBJ1-1	.	CASRTPAAEAFF	TGTGCCAGCAGGACCCCGGCCGCTGAAGCTTTCTTT
.	TRBV4-3	TRBJ2-3	.	CASSQDSTPTDTQYF	TGCGCCAGCAGCCAAGATTCAACCCCCACAGATACGCAGTATTTT
.	TRBV11-1	TRBJ1-4	.	CASSHTPPSDEKLFF	TGTGCCAGCAGCCACACCCCTCCTTCGGATGAAAAACTGTTTTTT
.	TRBV6-2/TRBV6-3	TRBJ1-4	.	CASSSAGARREKLFF	TGTGCCAGCAGTTCCGCGGGGGCGCGTCGTGAAAAACTGTTTTTT
.	TRBV2	TRBJ2-1	.	CASSEISGQFF	TGTGCCAGCAGTGAAATCTCCGGGCAGTTCTTC
TRBD2	TRBV28	TRBJ2-5	.	CASSSPAGVKTQYF	TGTGCCAGCAGTTCGCCTGCGGGAGTAAAGACCCAGTACTTC
.	TRBV7-2	TRBJ2-1	.	CASSLLPGDPDNEQFF	TGTGCCAGCAGCTTATTGCCGGGAGACCCCGACAATGAGCAGTTCTTC
TRBD2	TRBV20-1	TRBJ2-5	.	CSARFPSGARETQYF	TGCAGTGCTAGATTCCCTAGCGGAGCTAGAGAGACCCAGTACTTC
.	TRBV10-3	TRBJ2-3	.	CAISSGSDSTDTQYF	TGTGCCATCAGCTCCGGAAGCGACAGCACAGATACGCAGTATTTT
TRBD2	TRBV4-3	TRBJ2-1	.	CASSQDRGWGGNEQFF	TGCGCCAGCAGCCAAGATCGGGGCTGGGGGGGCAATGAGCAGTTCTTC
TRBD2	TRBV20-1	TRBJ2-1	once	CSARDRREGRYEQFF	TGCAGTGCTAGAGATCGACGGGAGGGCCGGTACGAGCAGTTCTTC
.	TRBV11-2	TRBJ2-2	many	CASRPLRGRTTGELFF	TGTGCCAGCAGGCCACTCCGGGGGAGAACCACCGGGGAGCTGTTTTTT
.	TRBV6-5	TRBJ1-5	.	CASSNLSPKISQPQHF	TGTGCCAGCAGTAACCTCAGTCCTAAAATCAGCCAGCCCCAGCATTTT
TRBD2	TRBV28	TRBJ2-7	.	CASSLMWRETSYEQYF	TGTGCCAGCAGTTTAATGTGGCGGGAGACCTCCTACGAGCAGTACTTC
.	TRBV2	TRBJ1-5	.	CASSGDSNQPQHF	TGTGCCAGCAGCGGGGACAGCAATCAGCCCCAGCATTTT